This TCR beta chain was recovered during a study of blood T cells in healthy people across ages. Findings and caveats of the study: Among long-lived donors, naive CD4+ cells were more numerous and diversity higher than in aged donors.

The CDR3 extends over 13 amino acids. V was shortened by 2 bases and J by 5 bases, with 10 bases between the two germline ends. The germline V gene has CDR1 SGHTA and CDR2 FQGNSA. Concerning this clonotype: Its antigen is not known.

A J-beta primer mix and a sample-barcoded 5' primer were used in a second PCR of roughly 6 to 12 cycles. TCRdb reanalysed the 5' RACE reads using MiXCR and keeps one entry per CDR3 protein. The table lists 650,000 to 1,000,000 distinct CDR3 sequences, 30% to 45% of them singletons. This TCR was sampled from a man between 18 and 29 years old in good health. The sequenced sample consisted of blood. The chain employs TRBV7-2 and TRBJ2-7; D gene ambiguous. The CDR3 reads CASSLNSAHEQYF. CDR3 nucleotide sequence: TGTGCCAGCAGCTTAAACAGTGCCCACGAGCAGTACTTC.